This T cell receptor beta chain is from a study of monozygotic twins with inflammatory bowel disease. The CDR3 length is 13 residues. Germline CDR1 is DFQATT and CDR2 is SNEGSKA (reference sequence). Using the 5' RACE reads, TCRdb records one entry per CDR3 protein without DNA. The sample includes 300,000 to 350,000 distinct CDR3 sequences. This clonotype was obtained from a human donor with ulcerative colitis or Crohn's disease, or a healthy co-twin of an affected twin (not recorded which). The chain is built from TRBV20-1 and TRBJ2-5; TCRdb's D call of TRBD2 is untestable without DNA. The specimen was blood. The CDR3 region is CSTAWAGTETQYF.